This TCR beta chain was retrieved from a study of T cell responses to AZD1222 COVID-19 vaccine. Study-level results: Seropositive at baseline were only a handful of AZD1222 recipients.

Libraries were prepared by immunoSEQ multiplex PCR; TCRdb keeps only in-frame clonotypes and omits some of them. The table has 68,000 or so clones, around 83% seen once. A word on this clone: Its specificity is not known.

The CDR3 is 14 amino acids. Looked up from germline, CDR1 is GTSNPN and CDR2 is SVGIG (reference sequence). V lost 2 bases, J lost 0 bases, and 10 bases lay in between. The chain recombines TRBV30 with TRBJ1-2; D call uncertain. The sequence came from an adult in good health. The sequences come from peripheral blood, collected on day 0 of AZD1222 vaccination. The chain's CDR3 is CAWSISSANYGYTF. The CDR3 DNA is TGTGCCTGGAGTATAAGCTCCGCTAACTATGGCTACACCTTC.